This T cell receptor (beta chain) was retrieved from a study of T-cell reconstitution after alpha-beta-depleted transplantation in children. Study-level results: Several hundred rapidly expanded clones from non-depleted graft cells reportedly supplied alpha-beta T cells about two months post-transplant. Once a year had passed after transplant, T-cell counts and diversity came mostly from newly produced T cells. Certain patients had high TCRbeta diversity at day 60, and it came from recipient T cells and thymic progenitors that survived.

The library targeted TCRbeta and was prepared with unique molecular identifiers. One entry per CDR3 protein results from TCRdb running MiXCR on the PCR reads. The sample holds hundreds of thousands of distinct CDR3 sequences, approximately 15% seen once. This clonotype was counted between two and nine times. As yet, its antigen is unknown. One end of the junction varies from germline; a read error may be responsible. This receptor was identified in a male patient between 10 and 17 years old who had a stem cell transplant for acute lymphoblastic leukemia, so the T cells may come from the graft donor. Sequenced material: PBMCs, mostly from graft donor cells, taken 360 days after TCRalphabeta/CD19-depleted stem cell transplant.

CDR3 coding DNA: TGCGCCAGCAGCCAAAAGGGCAGCTGGTGGGAGACCCAGCACTTC. Protein product: CASSQKGSWWETQHF. The chain joins TRBV4-1 to TRBJ2-5; possibly TRBD2 for D (5 bases). CDR3 size: 15 residues. The germline V gene has CDR1 MGHRA and CDR2 YSYEKL.